Only a few counts were recorded for the clone carrying this T cell receptor (beta chain). Its antigen remains unknown. Time point given: longitudinal time-point 2. The group of healthy controls was made up of people who were blood bank volunteers in Maryland, USA. This specimen belongs to a study of neurological immune-mediated disorders. By 5'RACE with 10-nucleotide random UMIs, the cDNA was made. Per sequencing run, 15-18 subjects together gave over 200 million TCR-beta sequences. TCRdb re-derived calls from the 5' RACE reads in MiXCR, one entry per CDR3 protein. The table records tens of thousands of distinct CDR3 sequences, nearly 10% of them present only once. Study-wide results and caveats: HTLV-1-associated myelopathy led in TCR clonal expansion, while multiple sclerosis ranked lowest, below healthy controls.

Germline V lookup: CDR1 SQVTM, CDR2 ANQGSEA. Trimming took off 7 bases at V and 0 bases at J, with 28 bases between the two ends. CDR3 length: 19 amino acids. This rearrangement joins TRBV29-1 to TRBJ1-3; possibly TRBD1 for D (5 bases). This TCR was recovered from a man in his thirties or forties in good health. Sequenced sample: PBMCs. The CDR3 region has the DNA TGCAGCGCTTCAGCCCGGATGGACATAAACCAGCCCTCTGGAAACACCATATATTTT. Its translation is CSASARMDINQPSGNTIYF.